The T cell receptor (beta chain) described here comes from a study of identifying expanded T cells in peripheral blood. Study-wide results and limits: Technical replicates showed about 1.1 changed clones; two weeks around 15; four weeks 19.

This clone was found once. The antigen is unknown. Assay: immunoSEQ multiplex PCR; the TCRdb copy retains only in-frame clones and omits some. The data show around 90,000 clones, roughly 88% seen once. The sample taken for sequencing was blood. This TCR was sampled from a person between 18 and 75 years old in good health.

The CDR3 sequence: CASTRGLTDTQYF. The CDR3 nucleotides read TGTGCCAGCACGCGGGGGCTCACAGATACGCAGTATTTT. The chain joins TRBV6-5 to TRBJ2-3; the D gene is possibly TRBD2 (7 bases). CDR3 length: 13 amino acids. V lost 7 bases, J lost 2 bases, and 10 bases lay in between. Germline V gene sequence: CDR1 MNHEY, CDR2 SVGAGI.